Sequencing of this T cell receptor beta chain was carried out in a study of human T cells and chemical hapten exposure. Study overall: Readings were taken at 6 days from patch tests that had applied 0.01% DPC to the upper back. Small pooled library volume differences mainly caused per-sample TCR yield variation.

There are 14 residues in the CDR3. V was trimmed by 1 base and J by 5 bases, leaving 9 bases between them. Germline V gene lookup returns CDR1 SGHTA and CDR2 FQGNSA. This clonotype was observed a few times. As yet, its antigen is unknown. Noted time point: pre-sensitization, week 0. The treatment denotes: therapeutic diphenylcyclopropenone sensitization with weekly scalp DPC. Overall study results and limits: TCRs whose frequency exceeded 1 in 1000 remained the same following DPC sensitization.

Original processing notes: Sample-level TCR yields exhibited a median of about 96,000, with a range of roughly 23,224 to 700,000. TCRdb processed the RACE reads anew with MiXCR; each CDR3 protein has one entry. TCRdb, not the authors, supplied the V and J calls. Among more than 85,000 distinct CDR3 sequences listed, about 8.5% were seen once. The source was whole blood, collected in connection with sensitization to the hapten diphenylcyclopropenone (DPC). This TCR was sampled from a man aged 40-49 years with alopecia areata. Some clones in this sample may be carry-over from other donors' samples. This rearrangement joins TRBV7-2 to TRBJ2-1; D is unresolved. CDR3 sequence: CASSLVGGNNEQFF. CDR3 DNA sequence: TGTGCCAGCAGCTTAGTCGGCGGAAACAATGAGCAGTTCTTC.